This TCR beta chain was documented in a study of liver allograft versus peripheral blood T cells. Study information: A comparison was made between T cell receptor repertoires in transplanted livers and those in recipients' peripheral blood.

One entry per CDR3 protein results from TCRdb running MiXCR on the reads. The repertoire holds 2,500 to 3,500 distinct CDR3 sequences, with less than 15% as singletons. Germline V CDR1 and CDR2: PRHDT, FYEKMQ (reference sequence). Trimming removed 5 bases from V and 0 bases from J; junction bases left unmatched: 10. The CDR3 is 17 residues long. This clonotype ranks as medium-sized. The chain has TRBV13 and TRBJ1-1; TRBD1 matches at 9 bases. This TCR was recovered from a human patient who had a liver transplant. Some T cells may have come from the graft donor. The CDR3 reads CASSPKGQGGMNTEAFF. In DNA, the CDR3 is TGTGCCAGCAGCCCCAAGGGACAGGGCGGTATGAACACTGAAGCTTTCTTT.